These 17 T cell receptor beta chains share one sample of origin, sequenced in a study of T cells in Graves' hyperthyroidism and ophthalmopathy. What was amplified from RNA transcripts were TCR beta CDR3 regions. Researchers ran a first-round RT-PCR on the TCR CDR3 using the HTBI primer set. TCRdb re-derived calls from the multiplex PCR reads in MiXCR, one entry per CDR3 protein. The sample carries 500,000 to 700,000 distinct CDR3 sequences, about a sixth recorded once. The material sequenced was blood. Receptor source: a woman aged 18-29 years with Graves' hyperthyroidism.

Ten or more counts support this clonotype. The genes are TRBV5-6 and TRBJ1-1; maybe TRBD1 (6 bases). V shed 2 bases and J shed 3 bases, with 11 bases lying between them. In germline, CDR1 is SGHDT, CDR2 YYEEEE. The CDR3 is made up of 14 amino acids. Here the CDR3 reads CASSFRGVDTEAFF. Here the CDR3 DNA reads TGTGCCAGCAGCTTCAGGGGAGTGGACACTGAAGCTTTCTTT.

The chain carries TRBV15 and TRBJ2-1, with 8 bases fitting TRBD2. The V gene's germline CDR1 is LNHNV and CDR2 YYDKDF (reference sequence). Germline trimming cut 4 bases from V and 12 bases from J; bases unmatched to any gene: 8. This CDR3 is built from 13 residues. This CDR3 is CATSTNRAGGQFF. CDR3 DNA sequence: TGTGCCACCAGCACCAACAGGGCGGGGGGGCAGTTCTTC.

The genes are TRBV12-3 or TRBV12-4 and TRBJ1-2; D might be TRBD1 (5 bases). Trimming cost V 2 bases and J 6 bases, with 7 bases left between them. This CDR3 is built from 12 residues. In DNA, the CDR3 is TGTGCCAGCAGTTTAAAAGGGGATGGCTACACCTTC. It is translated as CASSLKGDGYTF.

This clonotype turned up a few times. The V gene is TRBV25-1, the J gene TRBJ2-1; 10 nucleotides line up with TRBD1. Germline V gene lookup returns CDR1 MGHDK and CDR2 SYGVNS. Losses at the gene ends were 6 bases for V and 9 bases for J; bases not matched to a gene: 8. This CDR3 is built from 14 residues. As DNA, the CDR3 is TGTGCCAGCAGCGCTGGACAGGGGGTGGGTGAGCAGTTCTTC. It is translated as CASSAGQGVGEQFF.

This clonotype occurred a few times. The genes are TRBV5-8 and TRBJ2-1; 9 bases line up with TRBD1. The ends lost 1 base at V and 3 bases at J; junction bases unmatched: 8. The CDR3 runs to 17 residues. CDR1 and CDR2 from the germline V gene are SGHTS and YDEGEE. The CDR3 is CASSLWGAGQGYNEQFF. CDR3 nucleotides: TGTGCCAGCAGCTTGTGGGGGGCGGGACAGGGCTACAATGAGCAGTTCTTC. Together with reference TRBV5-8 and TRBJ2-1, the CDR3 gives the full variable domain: EAGVTQSPTHLIKTRGQQATLRCSPISGHTSVYWYQQALGLGLQFLLWYDEGEERNRGNFPPRFSGRQFPNYSSELNVNALELEDSALYLCASSLWGAGQGYNEQFFGPGTRLTVL.

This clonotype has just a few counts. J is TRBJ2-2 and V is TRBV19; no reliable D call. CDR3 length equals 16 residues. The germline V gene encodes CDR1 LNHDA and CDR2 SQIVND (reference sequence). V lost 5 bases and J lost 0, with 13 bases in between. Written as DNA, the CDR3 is TGTGCCAGTAGTTTGGGCGGAGACGCGAACACCGGGGAGCTGTTTTTT. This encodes CASSLGGDANTGELFF.

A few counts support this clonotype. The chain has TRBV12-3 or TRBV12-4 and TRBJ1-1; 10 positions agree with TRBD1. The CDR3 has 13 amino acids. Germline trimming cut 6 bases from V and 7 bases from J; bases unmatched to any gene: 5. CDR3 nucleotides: TGTGCCAGCAGCCGCCGGGACAGGGGTGAAGCTTTCTTT. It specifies CASSRRDRGEAFF.

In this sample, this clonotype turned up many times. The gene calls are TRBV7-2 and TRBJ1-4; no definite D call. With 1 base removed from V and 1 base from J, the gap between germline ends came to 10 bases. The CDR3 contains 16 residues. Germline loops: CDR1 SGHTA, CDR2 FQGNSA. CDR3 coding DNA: TGTGCCAGCAGCTTAGAGGTGTCAGAAACTAATGAAAAACTGTTTTTT. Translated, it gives CASSLEVSETNEKLFF.

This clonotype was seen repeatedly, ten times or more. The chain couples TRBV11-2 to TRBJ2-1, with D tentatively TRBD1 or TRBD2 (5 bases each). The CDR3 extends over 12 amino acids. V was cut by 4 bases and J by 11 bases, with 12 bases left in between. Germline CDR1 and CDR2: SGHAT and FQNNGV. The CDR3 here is CASSSGAVKQFF. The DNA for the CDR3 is TGTGCCAGCAGCTCCGGGGCAGTAAAGCAGTTCTTC.

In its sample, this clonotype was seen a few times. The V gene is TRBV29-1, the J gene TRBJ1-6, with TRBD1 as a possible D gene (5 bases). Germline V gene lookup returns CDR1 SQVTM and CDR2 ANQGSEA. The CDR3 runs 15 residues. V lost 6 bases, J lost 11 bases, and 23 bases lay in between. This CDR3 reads CSVRQGPSKMTPLHF. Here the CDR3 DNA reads TGCAGCGTAAGGCAGGGCCCTTCGAAGATGACACCCCTCCACTTT. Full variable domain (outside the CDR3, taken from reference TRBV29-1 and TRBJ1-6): SAVISQKPSRDICQRGTSLTIQCQVDSQVTMMFWYRQQPGQSLTLIATANQGSEATYESGFVIDKFPISRPNLTFSTLTVSNMSPEDSSIYLCSVRQGPSKMTPLHFGNGTRLTVT.

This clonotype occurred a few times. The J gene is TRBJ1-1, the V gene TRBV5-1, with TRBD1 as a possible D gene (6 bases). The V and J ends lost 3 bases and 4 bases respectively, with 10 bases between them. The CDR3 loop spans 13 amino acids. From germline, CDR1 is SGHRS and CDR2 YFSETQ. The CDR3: CASSWETGTEAFF. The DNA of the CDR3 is TGCGCCAGCAGCTGGGAGACAGGCACTGAAGCTTTCTTT.

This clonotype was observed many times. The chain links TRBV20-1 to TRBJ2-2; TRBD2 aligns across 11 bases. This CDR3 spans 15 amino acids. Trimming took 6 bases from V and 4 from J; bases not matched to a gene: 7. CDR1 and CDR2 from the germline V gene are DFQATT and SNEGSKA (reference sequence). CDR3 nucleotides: TGCAGTGCCCGTACTAGCGGGAGAGGCACCGGGGAGCTGTTTTTT. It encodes CSARTSGRGTGELFF.

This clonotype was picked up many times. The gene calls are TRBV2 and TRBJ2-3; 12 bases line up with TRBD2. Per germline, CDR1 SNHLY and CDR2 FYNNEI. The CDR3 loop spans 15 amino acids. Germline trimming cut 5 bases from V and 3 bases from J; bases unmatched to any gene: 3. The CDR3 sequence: CASSRLAGVTDTQYF. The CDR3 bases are TGTGCCAGCAGTCGACTAGCGGGAGTAACAGATACGCAGTATTTT.

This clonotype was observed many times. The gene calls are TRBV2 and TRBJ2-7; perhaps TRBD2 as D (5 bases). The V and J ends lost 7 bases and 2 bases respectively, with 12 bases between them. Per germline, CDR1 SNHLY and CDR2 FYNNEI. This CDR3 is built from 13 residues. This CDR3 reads CASTPDGTYEQYF. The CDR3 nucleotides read TGTGCCAGCACCCCGGACGGGACCTACGAGCAGTACTTC. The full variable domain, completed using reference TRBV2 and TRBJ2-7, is EPEVTQTPSHQVTQMGQEVILRCVPISNHLYFYWYRQILGQKVEFLVSFYNNEISEKSEIFDDQFSVERPDGSNFTLKIRSTKLEDSAMYFCASTPDGTYEQYFGPGTRLTVT.

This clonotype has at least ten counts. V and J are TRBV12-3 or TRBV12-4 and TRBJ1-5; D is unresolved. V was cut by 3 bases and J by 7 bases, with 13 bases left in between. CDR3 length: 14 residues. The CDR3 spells CASSFEGLGQPQHF. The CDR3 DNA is TGTGCCAGCAGTTTCGAGGGATTAGGGCAGCCCCAGCATTTT.

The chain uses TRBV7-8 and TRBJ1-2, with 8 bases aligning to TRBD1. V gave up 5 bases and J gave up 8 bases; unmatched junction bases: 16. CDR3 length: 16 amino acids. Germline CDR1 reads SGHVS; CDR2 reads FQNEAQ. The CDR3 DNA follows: TGTGCCAGCAGCCCTCAGATGTATGACAGGGGTGAAGGCTACACCTTC. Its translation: CASSPQMYDRGEGYTF.

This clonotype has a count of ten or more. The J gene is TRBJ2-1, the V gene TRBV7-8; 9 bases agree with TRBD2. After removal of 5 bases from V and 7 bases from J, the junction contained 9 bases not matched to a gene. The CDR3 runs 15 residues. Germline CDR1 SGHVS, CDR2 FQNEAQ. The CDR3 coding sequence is TGTGCCAGCAGCCCGATGGGCGGGAGGGATAATGAGCAGTTCTTC. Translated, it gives CASSPMGGRDNEQFF.